The rows below give T cell receptor beta chains drawn from one sample of a study of OX40 agonist ivuxolimab in advanced cancers. Produced via immunoSEQ multiplex PCR; TCRdb's table is partial and in-frame only. The sample gives approximately 69,000 clones, roughly 80% of which show up once; less than 6.5% is in the top ten. The source was CD4+ or CD8+ T cells sorted from blood, collected in a trial of the OX40 agonist ivuxolimab. Receptors originate from an adult with an advanced solid tumor such as melanoma, head and neck, liver or kidney cancer. CDR3s include the opening cysteine and the closing phenylalanine or tryptophan. The D gene is left open where the match is weak. Part of the rows lack a size; the others show once, few, many or a class for expanded clones.

d_gene: .; len: 16; v_gene: TRBV7-2; j_gene: TRBJ1-6; abundance: .; CDR3nt: TGTGCCAGCAGCCCCCGAGGTACAGGGTCTAATTCACCCCTCCACTTT; CDR3aa: CASSPRGTGSNSPLHF
d_gene: .; len: 14; v_gene: TRBV2; j_gene: TRBJ2-1; abundance: .; CDR3nt: TGTGCCAGCAGCAGGGATGGTGGGTACAATGAGCAGTTCTTC; CDR3aa: CASSRDGGYNEQFF
d_gene: .; len: 22; v_gene: TRBV12-2; j_gene: TRBJ2-3; abundance: .; CDR3nt: TGTGCAAGTCGCTCCCGATCGGAGTGGGTCGCCACTAGCGGGACAAGGACAGATACGCAGTATTTT; CDR3aa: CASRSRSEWVATSGTRTDTQYF
d_gene: .; len: 17; v_gene: TRBV4-3; j_gene: TRBJ2-1; abundance: .; CDR3nt: TGCGCCAGCAGCCAAGGCGTAGCAGGGGAATCCTACAATGAGCAGTTCTTC; CDR3aa: CASSQGVAGESYNEQFF
d_gene: .; len: 15; v_gene: TRBV2; j_gene: TRBJ2-5; abundance: few; CDR3nt: TGTGCCAGCAGTGACAGGCAGGGGGGGAGAGGGACCCAGTACTTC; CDR3aa: CASSDRQGGRGTQYF
d_gene: TRBD1; len: 14; v_gene: TRBV19; j_gene: TRBJ2-1; abundance: .; CDR3nt: TGTGCCAGTAGTGATTCAGAGGGGGCCAATGAGCAGTTCTTC; CDR3aa: CASSDSEGANEQFF
d_gene: .; len: 15; v_gene: TRBV7-9; j_gene: TRBJ1-2; abundance: .; CDR3nt: TGTGCCAGCAGCTCGACGACGGACTTGGACTATGGCTACACCTTC; CDR3aa: CASSSTTDLDYGYTF
d_gene: TRBD1; len: 13; v_gene: TRBV5-6; j_gene: TRBJ2-5; abundance: .; CDR3nt: TGTGCCAGCAGCACTCGGACAGGGCAGACCCAGTACTTC; CDR3aa: CASSTRTGQTQYF
d_gene: .; len: 14; v_gene: TRBV6-6; j_gene: TRBJ1-2; abundance: .; CDR3nt: TGTGCCAGCAGCCGCGACAGAGCCCCTTATGGCTACACCTTC; CDR3aa: CASSRDRAPYGYTF
d_gene: TRBD1; len: 13; v_gene: TRBV9; j_gene: TRBJ2-7; abundance: .; CDR3nt: TGTGCCAGCAGTGTGGACAGGGAAAGCGAGCAGTACTTC; CDR3aa: CASSVDRESEQYF
d_gene: TRBD1; len: 19; v_gene: TRBV4-2; j_gene: TRBJ2-5; abundance: .; CDR3nt: TGTGCCAGCAGCCGAACAGGGGGTCTAATCTCCAACCCTCAAGAGACCCAGTACTTC; CDR3aa: CASSRTGGLISNPQETQYF
d_gene: TRBD2; len: 17; v_gene: TRBV7-9; j_gene: TRBJ2-1; abundance: .; CDR3nt: TGTGCCAGCAGCTTAGCTCGGGCGGGAGGGCTTTTGGATGAGCAGTTCTTC; CDR3aa: CASSLARAGGLLDEQFF
d_gene: TRBD1; len: 16; v_gene: TRBV19; j_gene: TRBJ2-7; abundance: few; CDR3nt: TGTGCCAGTAGTATGCCAGGGACAGGCCGGGGGTACGAGCAGTACTTC; CDR3aa: CASSMPGTGRGYEQYF
d_gene: .; len: 15; v_gene: TRBV11-2; j_gene: TRBJ1-1; abundance: .; CDR3nt: TGTGCCAGCAGCTTAGATACGGGGTGGAGCACTGAAGCTTTCTTT; CDR3aa: CASSLDTGWSTEAFF
d_gene: TRBD1; len: 14; v_gene: TRBV5-1; j_gene: TRBJ2-3; abundance: .; CDR3nt: TGCGCCACCAAAAATGCAGGGGGAACAGATACGCAGTATTTT; CDR3aa: CATKNAGGTDTQYF
d_gene: TRBD1; len: 15; v_gene: TRBV6-1; j_gene: TRBJ1-2; abundance: few; CDR3nt: TGTGCCAGCAGTGAAGAGGTAGGGGGCGGATATGGCTACACCTTC; CDR3aa: CASSEEVGGGYGYTF
d_gene: TRBD2; len: 15; v_gene: TRBV11-2; j_gene: TRBJ2-1; abundance: once; CDR3nt: TGTGCCAGCAGCCCCCTTGGCGGGAGCATTAATGAGCAGTTCTTC; CDR3aa: CASSPLGGSINEQFF
d_gene: .; len: 13; v_gene: TRBV10-3; j_gene: TRBJ1-2; abundance: .; CDR3nt: TGTGCCATCAGCCAGGGAGATGCCTATGGCTACACCTTC; CDR3aa: CAISQGDAYGYTF
d_gene: TRBD1; len: 11; v_gene: TRBV6-5; j_gene: TRBJ2-3; abundance: once; CDR3nt: TGTGCCAGCAGTTACGGGGACAGGAGGTATTTT; CDR3aa: CASSYGDRRYF
d_gene: .; len: 11; v_gene: TRBV7-9; j_gene: TRBJ2-3; abundance: .; CDR3nt: TGTGCCAGCAGCTCGAGAGATACGCAGTATTTT; CDR3aa: CASSSRDTQYF
d_gene: TRBD2; len: 17; v_gene: TRBV5-1; j_gene: TRBJ2-1; abundance: .; CDR3nt: TGCGCCAGCAGCTCCCCGACTAGCGGGATTGTTTTCGATGAGCAGTTCTTC; CDR3aa: CASSSPTSGIVFDEQFF
d_gene: .; len: 14; v_gene: TRBV27; j_gene: TRBJ2-7; abundance: .; CDR3nt: TGTGCCAGCAGTCCCCGGGACTTATCCTACGAGCAGTACTTC; CDR3aa: CASSPRDLSYEQYF
d_gene: TRBD1; len: 15; v_gene: TRBV27; j_gene: TRBJ1-5; abundance: once; CDR3nt: TGTGCCAGCAGTTTCTCAGGGGGAAGCAATCAGCCCCAGCATTTT; CDR3aa: CASSFSGGSNQPQHF
d_gene: .; len: 17; v_gene: TRBV6-1; j_gene: TRBJ1-5; abundance: .; CDR3nt: TGTGCCAGCAGGGAAATTAGAGCGGGACATAGCAATCAGCCCCAGCATTTT; CDR3aa: CASREIRAGHSNQPQHF
d_gene: .; len: 14; v_gene: TRBV6-5; j_gene: TRBJ1-2; abundance: .; CDR3nt: TGTGCCAGCACCAAAGGCGCGGGGAACTATGGCTACACCTTC; CDR3aa: CASTKGAGNYGYTF
d_gene: .; len: 12; v_gene: TRBV21-1; j_gene: TRBJ2-7; abundance: .; CDR3nt: TGTGCCAGCAGCAAGTGGGGGGACAGACTTATCTTC; CDR3aa: CASSKWGDRLIF